Reported below is one T cell receptor (beta chain). No antigen is known for it. This specimen belongs to a study of monozygotic twins with inflammatory bowel disease. General study results and limits: Lower TCRbeta diversity (inverse Simpson) was seen in IBD patients than in healthy co-twins.

CDR3 length equals 14 residues. CDR1 is KGHSH, CDR2 LQKENI, per germline. cDNA was made in eight separate reactions per sample. One entry per CDR3 protein, without DNA, is what TCRdb gives after re-calling the 5' RACE reads. Here the sample table reports 300,000 to 450,000 distinct CDR3 sequences. The sequencing input was blood. This rearrangement joins TRBV18 to TRBJ1-5; TCRdb indicates TRBD1, and absent DNA this call remains unverified. This TCR derives from a human donor with ulcerative colitis or Crohn's disease, or a healthy co-twin of an affected twin (not recorded which). The chain's CDR3 is CASSRRQSNQPQHF.